The subject of this entry is one T cell receptor (beta chain). Its antigen is as yet unknown. The sample belongs to a study of CXCR3-negative and CXCR3-positive naive CD8 T cells. Overall study results and limits: Hydrophobicity of TRB CDR3s was greater in CXCR3-positive naive cells than in CXCR3-negative naive cells. Diversity proved comparably high across both naive subsets and much lower in memory CD8+ cells.

There are 11 residues in the CDR3. Germline lookup yields CDR1 SQVTM and CDR2 ANQGSEA. Researchers reported sorting every CD8+ T cell subset in triplicate, 300,000 cells per sort. All TRB cDNA libraries came from 5' RACE performed with UMI labels. Using the 5' RACE reads, TCRdb records one entry per CDR3 protein without DNA. This sample's clone table lists around 63,000 distinct CDR3 sequences. The chain joins TRBV29-1 to TRBJ2-7. This TCR was recovered from a human donor in good health. Some clones in this sample may be carry-over from other donors' samples. The source material was naive CXCR3+ CD8+ T cells from blood. Stated subset: CD45RO-CCR7+CD27+CD95- naive CD8+ T cells expressing CXCR3 (TNR3+). CDR3 in amino acids: CSGGGSYEQYF.